These 10 T cell receptor beta chains were all obtained from the same sample, sequenced in a study of human T cells and chemical hapten exposure. Via MiXCR, TCRdb re-called the RACE reads, giving one row per CDR3 protein. Among 95,000 to 150,000 distinct CDR3 sequences listed, about 13% were seen once. Stated time point: patch test 1, 2 weeks after DPC sensitization. The treatment here: therapeutic diphenylcyclopropenone sensitization with weekly scalp DPC. The specimen comprised whole blood, sampled in connection with sensitization to the hapten diphenylcyclopropenone (DPC). Receptors originate from a man between 18 and 29 years old with alopecia areata. Some clones in this sample may be carry-over from other donors' samples.

This clonotype was found many times. This chain joins TRBV4-2 and TRBJ2-3, with 7 nucleotides matching TRBD1. The junction had 3 bases not matched to a gene; V was cut back by 0 bases and J by 3 bases. CDR1 and CDR2 (germline): LGHNA, YNFKEQ. CDR3 length: 15 amino acids. CDR3 residues: CASSQEARGTDTQYF. CDR3 bases: TGTGCCAGCAGCCAAGAGGCCAGGGGGACAGATACGCAGTATTTT.

V and J are TRBV29-1 and TRBJ1-2; 7 bases are shared with TRBD1. The germline V gene encodes CDR1 SQVTM and CDR2 ANQGSEA. The junction had 5 bases not matched to a gene; V was cut back by 1 base and J by 3 bases. This CDR3 has 14 amino acids. Written as DNA, the CDR3 is TGCAGCGTTGAAGGGACAGGTTTTCACTATGGCTACACCTTC. Its translation is CSVEGTGFHYGYTF.

The chain employs TRBV7-3 and TRBJ2-5; 8 positions agree with TRBD2. Germline CDR1 is SGHTA and CDR2 is FQGTGA. This CDR3 contains 15 residues. Losses at the gene ends were 5 bases for V and 5 bases for J; bases not matched to a gene: 10. As DNA, the CDR3 is TGTGCCAGCAGCCCCTATGCGGGGGGCCGGGAGACCCAGTACTTC. Translating gives CASSPYAGGRETQYF.

The chain employs TRBV3-1 and TRBJ2-1, with TRBD2 matching 10 bases. From germline, CDR1 is LGHDT and CDR2 YNNKEL (reference sequence). Unmatched junction bases numbered 4, after V lost 1 base and J lost 7 bases. CDR3 length: 15 residues. The CDR3 is CASSQVSGGSNEQFF. DNA for the CDR3: TGTGCCAGCAGCCAAGTTAGCGGGGGGTCGAATGAGCAGTTCTTC.

This clonotype was seen a handful of times. The gene calls are TRBV27 and TRBJ1-1; D call uncertain. Looked up from germline, CDR1 is MNHEY and CDR2 is SMNVEV (reference sequence). Trimming took off 2 bases at V and 6 bases at J, with 13 bases between the two ends. The CDR3 is made up of 14 amino acids. Here the CDR3 reads CASSLGVMEAEAFF. The CDR3 bases are TGTGCCAGCAGTTTAGGGGTTATGGAGGCTGAAGCTTTCTTT.

This clonotype was seen a few times. The CDR3, as DNA: TGTGCCAGCAGCCCATTGGGTTTAACTAATGAAAAACTGTTTTTT. Its protein is CASSPLGLTNEKLFF. The rearrangement joins TRBV7-2 to TRBJ1-4; D remains ambiguous. CDR3 size: 15 residues. Germline CDR1 reads SGHTA; CDR2 reads FQGNSA. V was pared by 5 bases and J by 1 base, with 11 bases between.

CDR3 loop: CASSPGTGGNEKLFF. CDR3 DNA sequence: TGTGCCAGCAGCCCCGGGACAGGGGGTAATGAAAAACTGTTTTTT. The genes are TRBV12-3 or TRBV12-4 and TRBJ1-4; 11 bases map to TRBD1. The CDR3 contains 15 residues. Trimming took 6 bases from V and 4 from J; bases not matched to a gene: 4.

The rearrangement joins TRBV4-2 to TRBJ1-2, with 7 bases lining up with TRBD1. Germline lookup yields CDR1 LGHNA and CDR2 YNFKEQ. J was trimmed by 4 bases and V by 2 bases; bases with no gene match: 10. The CDR3 has 16 residues. For the CDR3, the DNA is TGTGCCAGCAGCCAATCCAAGGGGGCGCCGGTCTATGGCTACACCTTC. Translation gives CASSQSKGAPVYGYTF.

The chain links TRBV29-1 to TRBJ2-7, with 9 nucleotides matching TRBD1. Germline lookup yields CDR1 SQVTM and CDR2 ANQGSEA. CDR3 size: 13 residues. V dropped 6 bases and J dropped 1; count of bases not matched to a gene: 4. CDR3 in DNA: TGCAGCGTCGACGGGACAGGGTCCTACGAGCAGTACTTC. Translating gives CSVDGTGSYEQYF.

This clonotype was detected once. The CDR3 DNA reads as TGTGCCAGAAGCTTGTGGAGAAGCAATCAGCCCCAGCATTTT. Translating gives CARSLWRSNQPQHF. This rearrangement joins TRBV5-3 to TRBJ1-5, with D uncertain. TRBV5-3 is labeled an ORF, and its function is uncertain. V was trimmed by 1 base and J by 1 base, leaving 6 bases between them. The CDR3 consists of 14 residues.